Listed below are T cell receptor beta chains from one sample, sequenced in a study of blood T cell repertoires in COVID-19. Produced via immunoSEQ multiplex PCR; TCRdb's table is partial and in-frame only. Here the sample spans 400,000 or so clones, approximately 90% being singletons. Sequenced material: peripheral blood. Every receptor here comes from a man aged 18 to 30 with COVID-19, enrolled during active disease. The CDR3 runs from the conserved cysteine through the conserved F or W. A D gene is named only where the DNA matches it firmly. The size entry is marked missing in some rows and otherwise reads once, few, many or a size class.

>TRBV12-3/TRBV12-4|-|TRBJ2-7|-
CASSSTGYEQYF
TGTGCCAGCAGTTCGACAGGCTACGAGCAGTACTTC
>TRBV12-3/TRBV12-4|once|TRBJ2-5|-
CASSPMMEETQYF
TGTGCCAGCAGTCCGATGATGGAGGAGACCCAGTACTTC
>TRBV24-1|-|TRBJ2-3|TRBD1
CATSDTLQGPSTDTQYF
TGTGCCACCAGTGATACCTTACAGGGGCCAAGCACAGATACGCAGTATTTT
>TRBV7-2|-|TRBJ2-5|TRBD2
CASSLSGRQGATQYF
TGTGCCAGCAGCTTAAGCGGGAGGCAAGGTGCGACCCAGTACTTC
>TRBV19|-|TRBJ2-1|TRBD2
CASSLLAGGPNEQFF
TGTGCCAGTAGTCTCCTAGCGGGGGGGCCCAATGAGCAGTTCTTC
>TRBV3-1/TRBV3-2|-|TRBJ2-2|-
CASSSKQFTGELFF
TGTGCCAGCAGCTCGAAACAGTTCACCGGGGAGCTGTTTTTT
>TRBV2|-|TRBJ2-6|TRBD2
CASRRDYISGANVLTF
TGTGCCAGCAGGAGGGACTACATCTCTGGGGCCAACGTCCTGACTTTC
>TRBV6-2/TRBV6-3|once|TRBJ2-1|TRBD2
CASSYRRLADSYNEQFF
TGTGCCAGCAGTTACCGTAGACTAGCGGACTCCTACAATGAGCAGTTCTTC
>TRBV5-5|-|TRBJ1-3|-
CASSLSGSGNTIYF
TGTGCCAGCAGCTTGTCAGGGTCCGGAAACACCATATATTTT
>TRBV6-6|-|TRBJ1-1|TRBD1
CASSRGQGATEAFF
TGTGCCAGCAGTAGGGGACAGGGGGCGACTGAAGCTTTCTTT
>TRBV4-2|once|TRBJ1-2|TRBD1
CASSHSGTGGEEDTF
TGTGCCAGCAGCCACTCCGGGACAGGGGGCGAGGAAGACACCTTC
>TRBV30|-|TRBJ2-7|TRBD1
CAWTLTGTYEQYF
TGTGCCTGGACCCTGACAGGGACCTACGAGCAGTACTTC
>TRBV29-1|-|TRBJ1-2|-
CSVRGTGRYGYTF
TGCAGCGTCCGCGGAACAGGAAGGTACGGCTACACCTTC
>TRBV6-6|-|TRBJ1-4|TRBD1
CASSYGRGYNEKLFF
TGTGCCAGCAGTTACGGCAGGGGGTACAATGAAAAACTGTTTTTT
>TRBV6-4|-|TRBJ2-1|TRBD2
CASSDSNSGGGANEQFF
TGTGCCAGCAGTGACTCTAATAGCGGGGGGGGCGCCAATGAGCAGTTCTTC
>TRBV30|-|TRBJ2-3|-
CAWSTPLQVPSTDTQYF
TGTGCCTGGAGTACGCCACTACAGGTTCCTAGCACAGATACGCAGTATTTT
>TRBV30|-|TRBJ1-6|-
CAWSVAGKSPLHF
TGTGCCTGGAGTGTCGCAGGGAAGTCACCCCTCCACTTT
>TRBV10-3|-|TRBJ2-2|-
CAISESGATNTGELFF
TGTGCCATCAGTGAGTCGGGGGCAACGAACACCGGGGAGCTGTTTTTT
>TRBV5-4|-|TRBJ1-2|TRBD1
CASSLTEGAGYGYTF
TGTGCCAGCAGCTTAACAGAGGGGGCCGGCTATGGCTACACCTTC
>TRBV19|-|TRBJ2-3|-
CASSIDQGSTDTQYF
TGTGCCAGTAGTATCGACCAGGGAAGTACAGATACGCAGTATTTT
>TRBV29-1|-|TRBJ2-3|-
CSVVLYGGVGNF
TGCAGCGTTGTCTTATATGGAGGAGTGGGGAATTTT
>TRBV6-5|-|TRBJ2-5|TRBD2
CASSYEASGDQETQYF
TGTGCCAGCAGTTACGAGGCTAGCGGAGACCAAGAGACCCAGTACTTC
>TRBV7-3|-|TRBJ2-1|TRBD2
CASSFRAGIDNEQFF
TGTGCCAGCAGCTTTAGAGCGGGAATCGACAATGAGCAGTTCTTC
>TRBV19|-|TRBJ1-5|-
CASSIYPEPQHF
TGTGCCAGTAGTATTTATCCCGAGCCCCAGCATTTT
>TRBV11-3|-|TRBJ2-5|TRBD2
CASSLGGGQGEETQYF
TGTGCCAGCAGCTTAGGGGGGGGTCAGGGTGAAGAGACCCAGTACTTC
>TRBV19|-|TRBJ1-3|-
CASRAHQGLSGNTIYF
TGTGCCAGTAGAGCTCATCAGGGCCTCTCTGGAAACACCATATATTTT
>TRBV18|-|TRBJ2-5|TRBD1
CASSPRQGAEETQYF
TGTGCCAGCTCACCAAGACAGGGGGCAGAAGAGACCCAGTACTTC
>TRBV25-1|-|TRBJ2-1|-
CASSARRGNEQFF
TGTGCCAGCAGTGCGCGGAGGGGCAATGAGCAGTTCTTC
>TRBV24-1|-|TRBJ2-3|-
CATSDPGGTDTQYF
TGTGCCACCAGTGATCCGGGGGGCACAGATACGCAGTATTTT
>TRBV3-1/TRBV3-2|-|TRBJ2-5|TRBD2
CASSQESSGLLQETQYF
TGTGCCAGCAGCCAAGAGTCTAGCGGGTTACTACAAGAGACCCAGTACTTC
>TRBV2|-|TRBJ2-7|TRBD2
CVAGENEQYF
TGTGTAGCGGGAGAAAACGAGCAGTACTTC
>TRBV25-1|once|TRBJ1-1|TRBD1
CASSTQGLNTEAFF
TGTGCCAGCAGCACACAGGGGCTGAACACTGAAGCTTTCTTT
>TRBV18|-|TRBJ2-7|TRBD2
CASSPPSGRWYEQYF
TGTGCCAGCTCACCACCTAGCGGGAGGTGGTACGAGCAGTACTTC
>TRBV7-9|-|TRBJ2-1|-
CASSLAQGGSSYNEQFF
TGTGCCAGCAGCTTAGCACAGGGTGGAAGCTCCTACAATGAGCAGTTCTTC
>TRBV6-1|-|TRBJ1-2|-
CASSEAFGYGYTF
TGTGCCAGCAGTGAAGCTTTCGGCTATGGCTACACCTTC
>TRBV5-5|-|TRBJ1-5|-
CASSLLGDSNQPQHF
TGTGCCAGCAGCTTGTTAGGGGATAGCAATCAGCCCCAGCATTTT